This T cell receptor beta chain was sequenced during a study of shared clonotypes between healthy human individuals. Whole-study context: Those who served as donors were two women and three men between the ages of 18 and 49.

Whole-study results and caveats: Represented diversity, genetic and exposure-history alike, was limited by few donors. Shared across a few donors were 4% to 5% of the naive CD4 clonotypes. Sequencing depth was a factor that was expected to affect clonotype sharing among donors.

Data came from immunoSEQ multiplex PCR; TCRdb stores just in-frame clones and leaves some out. The sample records around 1.1 million clones, approximately 80% being singletons. This clone has only one observation. Its antigen is not known. The V and J ends lost 3 bases and 4 bases respectively, with 10 bases between them. The CDR3 extends over 14 amino acids. CDR1 and CDR2 (germline): MDHEN, SYDVKM. This clonotype was sampled from a man between 18 and 35 years old in good health. Some clones in this sample may be carry-over from other donors' samples. Sequences were obtained from memory CD4+ T cells from PBMCs. Subset specified: CD45RA-negative fraction. V and J are TRBV28 and TRBJ1-5; TRBD1 might be the D (5 bases). CDR3 sequence (DNA): TGTGCCAGCAGTTTTAGGTCAGGGAATCAGCCCCAGCATTTT. Translating gives CASSFRSGNQPQHF.